Described below is a single T cell receptor (beta chain) sequence and its context. What it binds is not known. V shed 4 bases and J shed 0 bases, with 7 bases lying between them. The CDR3 contains 14 residues. Germline V gives CDR1 SGHDT, CDR2 YYEEEE. These data are taken from a study of human T cells and chemical hapten exposure. Background on the study: Per-sample variation in TCR yield stemmed mainly from small pooled library volume differences. Study-level points and caveats: No change in TCRs above 1 in 1000 frequency was produced by DPC sensitization.

The time point here: healthy volunteer bleed at 6 weeks. Whole blood, unfractionated, served as the material for total RNA extraction. Unique molecular identifiers were attached to individual cDNA molecules during library preparation. In the original analysis: TCRs per sample had a median of roughly 96,000 and ranged from roughly 23,224 to 700,000. TCRdb analysed the RACE reads with MiXCR anew, one entry per CDR3 protein. The V and J calls, along with clone size, are taken from TCRdb and not from the paper's own processing. The data contain around 35,000 distinct CDR3 sequences, less than 6% of them singletons.

This receptor was obtained from a human donor in good health. Some clones in this sample may be carry-over from other donors' samples. This chain connects TRBV5-6 to TRBJ1-4; D uncertain. The source material was whole blood. The CDR3 is CASSPGSTNEKLFF. The CDR3 nucleotides are TGTGCCAGCAGCCCTGGATCAACTAATGAAAAACTGTTTTTT. The full variable domain, in which reference TRBV5-6 and TRBJ1-4 provide the parts outside the CDR3, is DAGVTQSPTHLIKTRGQQVTLRCSPKSGHDTVSWYQQALGQGPQFIFQYYEEEERQRGNFPDRFSGHQFPNYSSELNVNALLLGDSALYLCASSPGSTNEKLFFGSGTQLSVL.